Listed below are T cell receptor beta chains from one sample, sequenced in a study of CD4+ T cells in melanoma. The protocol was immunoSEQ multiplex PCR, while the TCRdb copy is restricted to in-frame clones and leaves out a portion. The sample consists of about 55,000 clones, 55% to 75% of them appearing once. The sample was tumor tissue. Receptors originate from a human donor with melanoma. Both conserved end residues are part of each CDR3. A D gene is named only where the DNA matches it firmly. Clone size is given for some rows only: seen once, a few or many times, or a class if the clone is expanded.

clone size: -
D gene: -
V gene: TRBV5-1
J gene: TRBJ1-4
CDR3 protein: CASSLGSGREEKLFF
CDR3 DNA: TGCGCCAGCAGCTTGGGGTCAGGTCGAGAGGAAAAACTGTTTTTT

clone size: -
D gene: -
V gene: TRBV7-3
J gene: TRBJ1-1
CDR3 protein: CASSLEGRTEAFF
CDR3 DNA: TGTGCCAGCAGCTTAGAGGGGAGAACTGAAGCTTTCTTT

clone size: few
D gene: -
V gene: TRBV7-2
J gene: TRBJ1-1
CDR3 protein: CASSSLGGRTEAFF
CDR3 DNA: TGTGCCAGCAGCTCCTTGGGGGGGCGCACTGAAGCTTTCTTT

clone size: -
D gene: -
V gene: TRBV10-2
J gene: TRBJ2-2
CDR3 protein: CASSGGSYTGELFF
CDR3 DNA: TGCGCCAGCAGTGGTGGCTCCTACACCGGGGAGCTGTTTTTT

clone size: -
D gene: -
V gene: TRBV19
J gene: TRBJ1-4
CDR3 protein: CASSIDAAANEKLFF
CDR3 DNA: TGTGCCAGTAGTATAGATGCGGCCGCTAATGAAAAACTGTTTTTT

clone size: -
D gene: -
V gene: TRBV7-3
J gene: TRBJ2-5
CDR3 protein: CASSLIHSETQYF
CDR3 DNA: TGTGCCAGCAGCTTAATTCATAGCGAGACCCAGTACTTC

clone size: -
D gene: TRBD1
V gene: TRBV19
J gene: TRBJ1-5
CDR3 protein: CASDRGAGYSNQPQHF
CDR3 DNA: TGTGCCAGTGACAGGGGGGCCGGGTATAGCAATCAGCCCCAGCATTTT

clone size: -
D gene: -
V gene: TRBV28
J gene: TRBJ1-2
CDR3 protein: CASSLQRFSSYGYTF
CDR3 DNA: TGTGCCAGCAGTTTACAGAGGTTCTCTTCCTATGGCTACACCTTC

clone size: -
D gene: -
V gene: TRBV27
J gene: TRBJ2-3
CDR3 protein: CASTGGTDTQYF
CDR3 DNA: TGTGCCAGCACAGGGGGCACAGATACGCAGTATTTT

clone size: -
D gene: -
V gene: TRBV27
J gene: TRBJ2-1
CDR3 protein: CASTLAGGYYNEQFF
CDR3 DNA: TGTGCCAGCACCTTGGCTGGAGGGTACTACAATGAGCAGTTCTTC

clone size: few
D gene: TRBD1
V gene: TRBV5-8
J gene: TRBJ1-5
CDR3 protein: CASSDRVGLGVRQPQHF
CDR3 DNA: TGTGCCAGCAGTGACAGGGTGGGGTTGGGGGTCCGGCAGCCCCAGCATTTT

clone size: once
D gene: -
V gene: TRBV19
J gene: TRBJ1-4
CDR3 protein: CANQESGRNEKLFF
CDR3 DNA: TGTGCCAACCAAGAGAGCGGTCGAAATGAAAAACTGTTTTTT

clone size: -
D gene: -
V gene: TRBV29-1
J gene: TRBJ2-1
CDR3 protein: CSVEGKRESYNEQFF
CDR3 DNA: TGCAGCGTTGAAGGTAAAAGGGAGTCCTACAATGAGCAGTTCTTC

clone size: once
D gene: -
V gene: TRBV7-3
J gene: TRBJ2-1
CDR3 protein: CASSAGPLSLNEQFF
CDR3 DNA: TGTGCCAGCAGCGCGGGACCCCTGAGCCTCAATGAGCAGTTCTTC

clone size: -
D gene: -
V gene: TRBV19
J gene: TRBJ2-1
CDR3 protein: CASSIAGGSHNEQFF
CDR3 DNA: TGTGCCAGTAGTATAGCGGGGGGCTCCCACAATGAGCAGTTCTTC

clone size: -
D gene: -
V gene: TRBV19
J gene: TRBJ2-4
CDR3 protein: CASSMGFIAKNIQYF
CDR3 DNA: TGTGCCAGTAGTATGGGGTTTATAGCCAAAAACATTCAGTACTTC

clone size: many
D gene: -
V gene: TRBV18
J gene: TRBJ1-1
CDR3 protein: CASSPPGSRSEAFF
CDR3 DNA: TGTGCCAGCTCACCACCGGGGAGTCGGTCTGAAGCTTTCTTT

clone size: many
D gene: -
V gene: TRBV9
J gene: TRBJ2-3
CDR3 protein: CASSANNRRTDTQYF
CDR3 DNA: TGTGCCAGCAGTGCTAACAACCGTCGGACAGATACGCAGTATTTT

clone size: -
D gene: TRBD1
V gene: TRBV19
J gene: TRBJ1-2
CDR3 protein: CASSPGQLPTYGYTF
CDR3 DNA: TGTGCCAGTAGTCCGGGACAGCTCCCAACCTATGGCTACACCTTC

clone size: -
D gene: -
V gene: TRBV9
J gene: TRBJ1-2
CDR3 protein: CASSVPAYGYTF
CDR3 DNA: TGTGCCAGCAGCGTACCGGCGTATGGCTACACCTTC

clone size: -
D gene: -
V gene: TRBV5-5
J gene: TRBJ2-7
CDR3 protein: CASSWAVGTEQYF
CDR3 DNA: TGTGCCAGCAGCTGGGCGGTGGGGACCGAGCAGTACTTC

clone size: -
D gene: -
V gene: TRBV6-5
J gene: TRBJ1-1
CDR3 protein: CASRLGGYTEAFF
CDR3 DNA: TGTGCCAGCAGGCTAGGGGGGTACACTGAAGCTTTCTTT

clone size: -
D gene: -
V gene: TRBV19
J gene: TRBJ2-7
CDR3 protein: CASSWDTSYEQYF
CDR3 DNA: TGTGCCAGTAGTTGGGACACCTCCTACGAGCAGTACTTC

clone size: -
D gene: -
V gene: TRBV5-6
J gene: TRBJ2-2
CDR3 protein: CASSFTPNTGELFF
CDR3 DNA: TGTGCCAGCAGCTTTACACCGAACACCGGGGAGCTGTTTTTT

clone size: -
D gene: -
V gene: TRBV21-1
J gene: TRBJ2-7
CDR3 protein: CARGGGASSYEQYF
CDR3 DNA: TGTGCCAGGGGAGGAGGGGCTAGCTCCTACGAGCAGTACTTC

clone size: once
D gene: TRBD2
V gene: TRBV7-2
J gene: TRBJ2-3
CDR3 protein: CASSFSGGARDTQYF
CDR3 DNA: TGTGCCAGCAGCTTTAGCGGGGGGGCCAGAGATACGCAGTATTTT

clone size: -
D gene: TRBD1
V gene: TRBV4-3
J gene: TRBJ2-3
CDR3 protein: CASSQRTGGMWEDTQYF
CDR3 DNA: TGCGCCAGCAGCCAACGGACAGGTGGGATGTGGGAAGATACGCAGTATTTT

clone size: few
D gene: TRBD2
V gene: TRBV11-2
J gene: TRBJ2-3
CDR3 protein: CASSTGLAFTDTQYF
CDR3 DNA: TGTGCCAGCAGCACGGGACTAGCGTTCACAGATACGCAGTATTTT

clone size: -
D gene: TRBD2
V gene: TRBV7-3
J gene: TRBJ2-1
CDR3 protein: CASSSTSGGPRNEQFF
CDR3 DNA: TGTGCCAGCAGCTCCACTAGCGGGGGGCCCCGTAATGAGCAGTTCTTC

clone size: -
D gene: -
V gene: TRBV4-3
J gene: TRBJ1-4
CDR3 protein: CASSQAATTNEKLFF
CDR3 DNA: TGCGCCAGCAGCCAAGCGGCAACAACTAATGAAAAACTGTTTTTT

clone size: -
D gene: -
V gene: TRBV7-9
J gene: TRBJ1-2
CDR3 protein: CASSFAGDYGYTF
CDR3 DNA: TGTGCCAGCAGCTTTGCGGGGGACTATGGCTACACCTTC

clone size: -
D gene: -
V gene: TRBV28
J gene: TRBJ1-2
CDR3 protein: CASSGARINYGYTF
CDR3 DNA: TGTGCCAGTTCCGGGGCCCGCATTAACTATGGCTACACCTTC

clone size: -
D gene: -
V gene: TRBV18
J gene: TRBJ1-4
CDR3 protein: CASSPILGEKLFF
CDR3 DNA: TGTGCCAGCTCGCCCATTCTTGGTGAAAAACTGTTTTTT

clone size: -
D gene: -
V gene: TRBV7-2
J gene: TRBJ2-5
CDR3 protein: CASSPQGGETQYF
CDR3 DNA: TGTGCCAGCAGCCCGCAGGGGGGAGAGACCCAGTACTTC

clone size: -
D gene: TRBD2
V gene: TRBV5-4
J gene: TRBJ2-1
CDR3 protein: CASSPPGVAGLNEQFF
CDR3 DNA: TGTGCCAGCAGCCCCCCCGGGGTAGCGGGGCTCAATGAGCAGTTCTTC

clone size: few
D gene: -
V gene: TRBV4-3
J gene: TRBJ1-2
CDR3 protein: CASSQLGVGVGYTF
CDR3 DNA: TGCGCCAGCAGCCAACTGGGGGTCGGGGTTGGCTACACCTTC

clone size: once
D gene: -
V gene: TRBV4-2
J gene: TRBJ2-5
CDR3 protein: CASSDGTTVQETQYF
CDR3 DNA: TGTGCCAGCAGCGACGGGACAACCGTACAAGAGACCCAGTACTTC

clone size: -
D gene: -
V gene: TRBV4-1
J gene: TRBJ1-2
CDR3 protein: CASSQVLGAAGYTF
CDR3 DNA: TGCGCCAGCAGCCAAGTCCTGGGGGCGGCTGGCTACACCTTC

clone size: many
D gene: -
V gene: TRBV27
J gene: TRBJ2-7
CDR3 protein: CASSLSSAYEQYF
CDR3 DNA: TGTGCCAGCAGTTTATCTTCAGCATACGAGCAGTACTTC

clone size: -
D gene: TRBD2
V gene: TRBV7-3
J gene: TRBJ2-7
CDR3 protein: CASSTGLAGGWGSYEQYF
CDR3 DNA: TGTGCCAGCAGCACGGGACTAGCGGGGGGCTGGGGCTCCTACGAGCAGTACTTC

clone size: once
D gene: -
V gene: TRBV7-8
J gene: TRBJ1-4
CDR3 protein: CASSRDPGGEKLFF
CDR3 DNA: TGTGCCAGCAGCAGGGACCCCGGGGGTGAAAAACTGTTTTTT

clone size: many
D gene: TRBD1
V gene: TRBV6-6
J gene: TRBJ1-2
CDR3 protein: CASSKGQPRRYGYTF
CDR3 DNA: TGTGCCAGCAGTAAGGGACAGCCTAGACGATATGGCTACACCTTC